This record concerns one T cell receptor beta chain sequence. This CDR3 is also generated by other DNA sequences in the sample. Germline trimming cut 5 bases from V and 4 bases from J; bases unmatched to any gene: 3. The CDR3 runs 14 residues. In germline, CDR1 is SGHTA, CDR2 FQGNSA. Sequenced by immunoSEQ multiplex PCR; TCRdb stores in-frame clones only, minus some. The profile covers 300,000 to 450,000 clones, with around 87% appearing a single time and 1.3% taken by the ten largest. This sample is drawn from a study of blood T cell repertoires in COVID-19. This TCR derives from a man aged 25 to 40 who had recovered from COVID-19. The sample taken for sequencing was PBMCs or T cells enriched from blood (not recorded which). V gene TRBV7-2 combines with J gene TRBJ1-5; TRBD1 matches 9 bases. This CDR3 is CASSPGQGNQPQHF. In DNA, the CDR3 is TGTGCCAGCAGCCCGGGACAGGGTAATCAGCCCCAGCATTTT. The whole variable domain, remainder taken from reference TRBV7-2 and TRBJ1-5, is GAGVSQSPSNKVTEKGKDVELRCDPISGHTALYWYRQSLGQGLEFLIYFQGNSAPDKSGLPSDRFSAERTGGSVSTLTIQRTQQEDSAVYLCASSPGQGNQPQHFGDGTRLSIL.